Below are 23 T cell receptor beta chains sequenced from a single sample in a study of cytomegalovirus exposure and HLA in healthy donors. With 60 Vbeta and 13 Jbeta primers, the PCR was carried out. The repertoire was sequenced with immunoSEQ multiplex PCR; TCRdb's copy has only in-frame clones and lacks some. This sample contains about 43,000 clones. The sequencing sample was made of PBMCs. The receptors here all came from a woman in her thirties in good health and CMV-seronegative.

The chain is built from TRBV6-1 and TRBJ2-7; 9 bases fit TRBD2. The J segment lost 2 bases and the V segment lost 4 bases, leaving 12 bases of the junction unmatched. Germline CDR1 is MNHNS and CDR2 is SASEGT. The CDR3 length is 17 residues. CDR3 sequence reads: CASSGDRSGRGPYEQYF. The CDR3 nucleotides are TGTGCCAGCAGTGGGGACCGTAGCGGGAGAGGGCCCTACGAGCAGTACTTC.

The V and J genes are TRBV4-3 and TRBJ2-1; 10 bases match TRBD1. The CDR3 consists of 15 residues. CDR1 and CDR2 (germline): LGHNA, YSLEER. J gave up 3 bases and V 1 base, and 0 bases lay outside the gene matches. CDR3 protein: CASSQGTGGYNEQFF. In DNA, the CDR3 is TGCGCCAGCAGCCAAGGGACAGGGGGCTACAATGAGCAGTTCTTC.

The gene calls are TRBV28 and TRBJ1-5; D is uncertain. Trimming removed 6 bases at V and 1 base at J, with 16 bases between. The CDR3 is 16 amino acids. Germline values: CDR1 MDHEN, CDR2 SYDVKM. CDR3 residues: CASSPAGLGSNQPQHF. The CDR3 region has the DNA TGTGCCAGCAGCCCCGCGGGTTTAGGGAGCAATCAGCCCCAGCATTTT.

The chain combines TRBV29-1 with TRBJ2-7; D possibly corresponds to TRBD1 (5 bases). The CDR3 has 11 amino acids. The germline CDR1 and CDR2 sequences are SQVTM and ANQGSEA. V lost 5 bases to trimming and J lost 2 bases, with 7 bases between them. This chain's CDR3 is CSVQGPYEQYF. As DNA, the CDR3 is TGCAGCGTTCAGGGTCCCTACGAGCAGTACTTC.

The chain uses TRBV2 and TRBJ2-3; 8 nucleotides line up with TRBD2. There are 15 residues in the CDR3. CDR1 is SNHLY, CDR2 FYNNEI, per germline. The V segment lost 4 bases and the J segment 8 bases; nucleotides outside the gene matches: 11. The CDR3 loop reads CASSGRRAGEVTQYF. The CDR3, as DNA: TGTGCCAGCAGTGGCCGGCGAGCGGGAGAGGTTACGCAGTATTTT.

The V gene is TRBV4-2, the J gene TRBJ1-1, with D perhaps TRBD1 (5 bases). Germline values: CDR1 LGHNA, CDR2 YNFKEQ. V lost 0 bases and J lost 5, with 31 bases in between. The CDR3 consists of 21 residues. CDR3: CASSQDNGKGLLGRGKTEAFF. DNA for the CDR3: TGTGCCAGCAGCCAAGATAATGGAAAGGGGCTGTTAGGTCGCGGTAAAACTGAAGCTTTCTTT.

The chain couples TRBV12-5 to TRBJ2-3, with 10 positions matching TRBD2. Germline assignment: CDR1 LGHNT and CDR2 FRNRAP. This CDR3 is 16 amino acids long. Trimming removed 1 base from V and 8 bases from J; junction bases left unmatched: 9. CDR3: CASGLGEREGRGTQYF. The CDR3 DNA reads as TGTGCTAGTGGTTTGGGTGAGCGGGAGGGCCGGGGTACGCAGTATTTT.

The V call is TRBV7-8, the J call TRBJ1-1; D call uncertain. The V gene lost 6 bases and the J gene lost 3 bases, with 11 bases spanning the gap. The CDR3 has 13 amino acids. Germline CDR1 and CDR2: SGHVS and FQNEAQ. CDR3 loop: CASSFNGDTEAFF. The CDR3 DNA is TGTGCCAGCAGTTTTAATGGAGACACTGAAGCTTTCTTT. Drawing the rest from reference TRBV7-8 and TRBJ1-1, the complete variable domain is GAGVSQSPRYKVAKRGQDVALRCDPISGHVSLFWYQQALGQGPEFLTYFQNEAQLDKSGLPSDRFFAERPEGSVSTLKIQRTQQEDSAVYLCASSFNGDTEAFFGQGTRLTVV.

The chain couples TRBV7-9 to TRBJ2-3; the match to TRBD1 covers 8 bases. J lost 4 bases, V lost 5 bases, and 5 bases had no gene match. Germline assignment: CDR1 SEHNR and CDR2 FQNEAQ (reference sequence). This CDR3 spans 14 amino acids. CDR3 DNA: TGTGCCAGCAGCCCAGGGGGCGCGGCAGATACGCAGTATTTT. This sequence encodes CASSPGGAADTQYF. Full variable domain (rest looked up from reference TRBV7-9 and TRBJ2-3): DTGVSQNPRHKITKRGQNVTFRCDPISEHNRLYWYRQTLGQGPEFLTYFQNEAQLEKSRLLSDRFSAERPKGSFSTLEIQRTEQGDSAMYLCASSPGGAADTQYFGPGTRLTVL.

The chain uses TRBV2 and TRBJ2-7; 8 bases map to TRBD1. J gave up 2 bases and V 6 bases, and 9 bases lay outside the gene matches. From germline, CDR1 is SNHLY and CDR2 FYNNEI. CDR3 size: 15 residues. The CDR3 region has the DNA TGTGCCAGCAGGACCCGGGACAGGTCTGCCTACGAGCAGTACTTC. Translating it yields CASRTRDRSAYEQYF.

The chain links TRBV6-5 to TRBJ2-5, with 8 bases aligning to TRBD1. The CDR3 has 15 residues. CDR1 is MNHEY and CDR2 is SVGAGI in the germline V gene. The V segment lost 2 bases and the J segment 5 bases; nucleotides outside the gene matches: 7. CDR3 coding DNA: TGTGCCAGCAGTTACACCGGGACAGGCGGTGAGACCCAGTACTTC. Its protein is CASSYTGTGGETQYF.

V and J are TRBV27 and TRBJ1-1; D remains ambiguous. CDR1 is MNHEY and CDR2 is SMNVEV in the germline V gene (reference sequence). The CDR3 contains 12 residues. The germline V and J ends were trimmed by 6 bases and 4 bases, with 9 bases remaining between them. The CDR3 coding sequence is TGTGCCAGCAGGATGGGCAGCACTGAAGCTTTCTTT. This sequence encodes CASRMGSTEAFF.

J is TRBJ1-2 and V is TRBV30; D gene uncertain. Germline V lookup: CDR1 GTSNPN, CDR2 SVGIG (reference sequence). CDR3 length: 14 amino acids. V shed 4 bases and J shed 0 bases, with 12 bases lying between them. CDR3 bases: TGTGCCTGGATCGGGAAGGGTACTAACTATGGCTACACCTTC. Translating it yields CAWIGKGTNYGYTF.

The chain couples TRBV5-6 to TRBJ2-3, with TRBD2 matching over 11 bases. This CDR3 spans 16 amino acids. The junction had 4 bases not matched to a gene; V was cut back by 4 bases and J by 0 bases. Germline CDR1 SGHDT, CDR2 YYEEEE. The CDR3 coding sequence is TGTGCCAGCAGCCTCCGGACTAGCGGGAGCACAGATACGCAGTATTTT. Protein product: CASSLRTSGSTDTQYF.

This chain connects TRBV7-9 to TRBJ2-6, with a tentative D call TRBD1 (7 bases). Per the germline V gene, CDR1 is SEHNR and CDR2 is FQNEAQ (reference sequence). The CDR3 has 17 amino acids. Trimming removed 5 bases at V and 0 bases at J, with 14 bases between. Written as DNA, the CDR3 is TGTGCCAGCAGCGGAGGGACAGACTACTCTGGGGCCAACGTCCTGACTTTC. It encodes CASSGGTDYSGANVLTF. The variable domain in full, with the rest retrieved from reference TRBV7-9 and TRBJ2-6, is DTGVSQNPRHKITKRGQNVTFRCDPISEHNRLYWYRQTLGQGPEFLTYFQNEAQLEKSRLLSDRFSAERPKGSFSTLEIQRTEQGDSAMYLCASSGGTDYSGANVLTFGAGSRLTVL.

V is TRBV19 and J is TRBJ1-4; the D is unclear. CDR3 length: 14 amino acids. CDR1 and CDR2 (germline): LNHDA, SQIVND (reference sequence). The V gene lost 3 bases and the J gene lost 5 bases, with 10 bases spanning the gap. The CDR3: CASSIEGLNEKLFF. The CDR3 DNA reads TGTGCCAGTAGTATCGAGGGATTGAATGAAAAACTGTTTTTT.

This chain connects TRBV6-5 to TRBJ2-2, with TRBD1 matching over 7 bases. Germline V gene sequence: CDR1 MNHEY, CDR2 SVGAGI. J gave up 4 bases and V 2 bases, and 4 bases lay outside the gene matches. The CDR3 loop spans 15 amino acids. CDR3 loop: CASSYTGQVTGELFF. The CDR3 DNA sequence: TGTGCCAGCAGTTACACTGGACAGGTCACCGGGGAGCTGTTTTTT.

This chain links TRBV6-1 with TRBJ2-7, with 16 bases identical to TRBD2. Germline-derived CDR1 and CDR2 are MNHNS and SASEGT. V shed 4 bases, J shed 4 bases, and the junction held 7 bases outside the gene matches. The CDR3 is made up of 17 amino acids. CDR3 sequence: CASSVGLAGGGGYEQYF. In DNA, the CDR3 is TGTGCCAGCAGTGTGGGACTAGCGGGAGGGGGGGGATACGAGCAGTACTTC.

This chain joins TRBV18 and TRBJ2-1, with D uncertain. The CDR3 has 18 amino acids. Germline V lookup: CDR1 KGHSH, CDR2 LQKENI. V was clipped by 5 bases and J by 0 bases, with 20 bases between them. CDR3 nucleotides: TGTGCCAGCTCAGCTAGTCTGACGACCGCAAGCTCCTACAATGAGCAGTTCTTC. This sequence encodes CASSASLTTASSYNEQFF.

The rearrangement uses TRBV5-1 and TRBJ2-3, with a tentative D call TRBD2 (7 bases). CDR1 SGHRS and CDR2 YFSETQ come from the germline V gene. The ends were cut back, 6 bases at V and 5 bases at J, with 16 bases in the middle. CDR3 size: 14 residues. The CDR3 spells CASIPGGHLDTQYF. The CDR3 DNA is TGCGCCAGCATTCCCGGGGGGCATTTAGATACGCAGTATTTT. The full variable domain, rest sourced from reference TRBV5-1 and TRBJ2-3, is KAGVTQTPRYLIKTRGQQVTLSCSPISGHRSVSWYQQTPGQGLQFLFEYFSETQRNKGNFPGRFSGRQFSNSRSEMNVSTLELGDSALYLCASIPGGHLDTQYFGPGTRLTVL.

V usage is TRBV29-1 and J usage is TRBJ1-5; 7 positions match TRBD1. The V and J ends lost 6 bases and 4 bases, in that order; junction bases with no gene match: 6. The CDR3 consists of 13 residues. Germline V CDR1 and CDR2: SQVTM, ANQGSEA. Written as DNA, the CDR3 is TGCAGCGTGGGAGAGGGGGCGAATCAGCCCCAGCATTTT. This encodes CSVGEGANQPQHF.

The CDR3 region is CASSIEGAVDYGYTF. DNA of the CDR3: TGTGCCAGTAGTATTGAGGGAGCCGTGGACTATGGCTACACCTTC. This chain uses TRBV19 with TRBJ1-2; D is undetermined. CDR3 size: 15 residues. V lost 3 bases and J 3 bases, leaving 14 bases between the germline ends. Germline V lookup: CDR1 LNHDA, CDR2 SQIVND (reference sequence).

A remark on this clone: At one end the junction does not follow the germline gene, possibly because of a read error. The DNA of the CDR3 is TGTGCCAGCAGGGAAGATTACGCGGGAGCAGATACGCAGTATTTT. Its protein product is CASREDYAGADTQYF. The V and J genes are TRBV6-1 and TRBJ2-3; 7 nucleotides match TRBD2. The CDR3 covers 15 residues. CDR1 is MNHNS, CDR2 SASEGT, per germline.